This TCR beta chain was identified in a study of blood T cell repertoires in COVID-19. Study in general: Sites across the United States, Italy and Spain contributed samples from acute and convalescent COVID-19. The cDNA or gDNA used as material had been derived from T cells, B-cell-depleted T cells, or PBMCs.

Original handling: How many nucleated cells were present was estimated from reference gene primer amplification. Assay used: immunoSEQ multiplex PCR; TCRdb lists only in-frame clones, some missing. That table furnishes V, J and clone size, whereas the DNA furnished D and trimming. The sample has roughly 120,000 clones; about 82% are singletons. This CDR3 comprises 13 residues. The trim removed 2 bases at V and 8 bases at J, leaving 5 bases unmatched. Per germline, CDR1 SQVTM and CDR2 ANQGSEA. V and J are TRBV29-1 and TRBJ2-1; 8 positions match TRBD1. This TCR was recovered from a human donor in a cohort sampled during active COVID-19. The specimen was peripheral blood. The CDR3 bases are TGCAGCGTTGAATTTCAGGGGGCGGATGAGCAGTTCTTC. Amino acids: CSVEFQGADEQFF.